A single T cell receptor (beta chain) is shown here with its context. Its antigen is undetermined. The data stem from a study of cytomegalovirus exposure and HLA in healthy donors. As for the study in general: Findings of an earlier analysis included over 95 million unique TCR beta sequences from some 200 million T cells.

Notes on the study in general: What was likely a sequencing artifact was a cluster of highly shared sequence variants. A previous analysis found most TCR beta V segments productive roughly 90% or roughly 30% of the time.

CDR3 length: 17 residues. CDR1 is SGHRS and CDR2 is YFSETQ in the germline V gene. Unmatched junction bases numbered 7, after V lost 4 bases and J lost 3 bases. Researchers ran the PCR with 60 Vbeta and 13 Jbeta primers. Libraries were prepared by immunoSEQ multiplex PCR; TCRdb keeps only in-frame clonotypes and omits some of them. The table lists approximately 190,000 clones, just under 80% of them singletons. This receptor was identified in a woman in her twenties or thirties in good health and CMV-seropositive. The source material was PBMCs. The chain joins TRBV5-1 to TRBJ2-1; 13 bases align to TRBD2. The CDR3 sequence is CASSPRTSGSIYNEQFF. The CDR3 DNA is TGCGCCAGCAGCCCCCGGACTAGCGGGAGTATCTACAATGAGCAGTTCTTC.